A few counts support the clone carrying this T cell receptor (beta chain). As yet, its antigen is unknown. Before sequencing, viral peptide pools were used by the ViraFEST assay to expand antigen-specific CD4+ T cells. Culture proceeded for 10 days, and CD4+ T cells were then isolated. Vaccinated participants had no history of SARS-CoV-2 infection and tested negative for nucleocapsid antibodies. The authors replaced half the medium with IL-2 medium on days 3 and 7. Only in-frame clones appear in the TCRdb table, and some are missing; sequencing was by immunoSEQ multiplex PCR. The table shows roughly 76,000 clones, with 70% to 75% occurring only once. The data derive from a study of vaccination effects on CD4 cells after COVID-19. Germline V gives CDR1 SGHTA, CDR2 FQGNSA. Between the trimmed V and J ends, which lost 3 bases and 5 bases, there was a span of 10 bases. The CDR3 contains 14 residues. Study results and limitations: Few convalescent patients and no early post-infection timepoints were included in the study.

The source of this sequence is a human donor who received a COVID-19 vaccine. Specimen: CD4+ T cells from PBMCs cultured with HCoV-229E spike peptides, collected before COVID-19 vaccination. This rearrangement joins TRBV7-2 to TRBJ1-4, with no clear D. In DNA, the CDR3 is TGTGCCAGCAGCTTCGGGTCGAGAAATGAAAAACTGTTTTTT. This gives the protein CASSFGSRNEKLFF. The variable domain in full, completed from reference TRBV7-2 and TRBJ1-4, reads GAGVSQSPSNKVTEKGKDVELRCDPISGHTALYWYRQSLGQGLEFLIYFQGNSAPDKSGLPSDRFSAERTGGSVSTLTIQRTQQEDSAVYLCASSFGSRNEKLFFGSGTQLSVL.